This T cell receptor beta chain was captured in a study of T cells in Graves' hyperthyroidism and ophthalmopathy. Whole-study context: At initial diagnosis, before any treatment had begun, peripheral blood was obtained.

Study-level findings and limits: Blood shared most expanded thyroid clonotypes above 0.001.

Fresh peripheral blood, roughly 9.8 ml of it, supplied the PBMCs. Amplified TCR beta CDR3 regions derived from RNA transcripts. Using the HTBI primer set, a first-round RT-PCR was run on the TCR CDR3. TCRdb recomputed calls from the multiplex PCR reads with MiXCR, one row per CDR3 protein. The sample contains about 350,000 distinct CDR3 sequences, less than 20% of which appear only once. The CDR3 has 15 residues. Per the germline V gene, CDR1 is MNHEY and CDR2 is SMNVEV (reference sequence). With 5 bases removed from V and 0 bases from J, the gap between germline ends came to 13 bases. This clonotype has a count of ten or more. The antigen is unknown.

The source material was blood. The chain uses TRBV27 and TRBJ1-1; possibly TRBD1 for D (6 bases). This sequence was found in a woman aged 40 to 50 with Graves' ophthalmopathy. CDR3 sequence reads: CASSEDRTLNTEAFF. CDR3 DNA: TGTGCCAGCAGTGAGGACAGAACTTTGAACACTGAAGCTTTCTTT.